Presented here are 24 T cell receptor beta chains from one specimen sequenced in a study of blood T cell repertoires in COVID-19. Profiled with immunoSEQ multiplex PCR; TCRdb holds only in-frame clones, not every one. This sample carries roughly 80,000 clones, more than 75% of them seen once, and the ten largest clones take approximately 15%. The material sequenced was peripheral blood. These receptor sequences come from a woman over 75 with active or convalescent COVID-19.

The chain couples TRBV6-5 to TRBJ1-2, with D possibly matching TRBD1 (6 bases). Looked up from germline, CDR1 is MNHEY and CDR2 is SVGAGI. The V end lost 4 bases, the J end lost 4 bases, and 13 bases lay between the germline ends. The CDR3 runs 14 residues. CDR3 residues: CASSSQQGFYGYTF. In DNA, the CDR3 is TGTGCCAGCAGTTCACAACAGGGATTCTATGGCTACACCTTC.

The rearrangement uses TRBV10-3 and TRBJ2-1; a possible D gene is TRBD2 (6 bases). CDR1 ENHRY and CDR2 SYGVKD come from the germline V gene. Trimming stripped 4 bases from V and 5 bases from J, with 21 bases between. The CDR3 extends over 17 amino acids. The CDR3 loop is CAISGAGSGSGHNEQFF. CDR3 DNA sequence: TGTGCCATCAGTGGGGCCGGGAGTGGTAGCGGCCACAATGAGCAGTTCTTC.

Only a few counts were recorded for this clone. The chain joins TRBV7-2 to TRBJ2-7, with 12 bases matching TRBD1. The J segment lost 6 bases and the V segment lost 0 bases, leaving 3 bases of the junction unmatched. In germline, CDR1 is SGHTA, CDR2 FQGNSA. The CDR3 contains 15 residues. CDR3 in amino acids: CASSLAGQGASEQYF. The CDR3 region has the DNA TGTGCCAGCAGCTTAGCGGGACAGGGGGCTAGCGAGCAGTACTTC.

The chain couples TRBV1 to TRBJ2-5; the table's D gene call, TRBD2, was not cross checked with the DNA. TRBV1 is noted as a pseudogene. The CDR3 spans 14 residues. The CDR3 DNA is TGCACCAGCAGCCAAGAGCACTTGGAAGAGACCCAGTACTTC. Encoded protein: CTSSQEHLEETQYF.

This chain links TRBV19 with TRBJ1-4, with TRBD1 identical over 8 bases. Germline V gene sequence: CDR1 LNHDA, CDR2 SQIVND (reference sequence). This CDR3 region has 15 residues. The V gene end was trimmed by 5 bases and the J gene end by 7 bases; junction bases not matched to a gene: 9. The CDR3 sequence: CASSDLQGGGEKLFF. CDR3 bases: TGTGCCAGTAGTGACTTACAGGGGGGTGGTGAAAAACTGTTTTTT.

V and J are TRBV4-3 and TRBJ2-7, with 9 bases lining up with TRBD1. V shed 1 base and J 5 bases; nucleotides not matched to a gene: 9. The CDR3 is made up of 16 amino acids. In germline, CDR1 is LGHNA, CDR2 YSLEER. CDR3 coding DNA: TGCGCCAGCAGCCAAGGATATAGGACAGGGGTGGACGAGCAGTACTTC. Translating gives CASSQGYRTGVDEQYF.

This clone was counted a few times. This chain joins TRBV7-9 and TRBJ2-7, with 8 nucleotides matching TRBD1. Per germline, CDR1 SEHNR and CDR2 FQNEAQ (reference sequence). This CDR3 has 14 amino acids. J was trimmed by 4 bases and V by 6 bases; bases with no gene match: 8. CDR3 amino acids: CASSPDRGGYEQYF. Written as DNA, the CDR3 is TGTGCCAGCAGTCCCGACAGGGGTGGTTACGAGCAGTACTTC.

J is TRBJ2-5 and V is TRBV4-1, with D perhaps TRBD2 (7 bases). The CDR3 length is 16 residues. Germline V gives CDR1 MGHRA, CDR2 YSYEKL. Trimming took off 0 bases at V and 7 bases at J, with 18 bases between the two ends. CDR3 sequence reads: CASSQDRGQGRGTQYF. In DNA, the CDR3 is TGCGCCAGCAGCCAAGATCGGGGGCAGGGGAGGGGGACCCAGTACTTC.

The CDR3 loop reads CASRGTGRQTEAFF. CDR3 nucleotides: TGCGCCAGCAGGGGGACAGGGAGGCAAACTGAAGCTTTCTTT. V and J are TRBV5-1 and TRBJ1-1; 9 bases are a match to TRBD1. This CDR3 spans 14 amino acids. V shed 5 bases, J shed 5 bases, and the junction held 7 bases outside the gene matches. Germline-derived CDR1 and CDR2 are SGHRS and YFSETQ.

CDR3 in amino acids: CASSLGNRDYPNEQFF. The CDR3 DNA follows: TGTGCCAGCAGCCTTGGGAACCGGGACTATCCCAATGAGCAGTTCTTC. The genes are TRBV14 and TRBJ2-1; TRBD2 aligns across 7 bases. The CDR3 has 16 residues. V dropped 4 bases and J dropped 6; count of bases not matched to a gene: 12. CDR1 is SGHDN and CDR2 is FVKESK in the germline V gene.

J is TRBJ1-2 and V is TRBV3-1 (or the pseudogene TRBV3-2), with 10 positions matching TRBD1. Germline CDR1 and CDR2: LGHDT and YNNKEL (reference sequence). The ends lost 7 bases at V and 4 bases at J; junction bases unmatched: 6. The CDR3 loop spans 14 amino acids. CDR3 loop: CASTDRTGGYGYTF. CDR3 nucleotides: TGTGCCAGCACGGATAGGACAGGGGGCTATGGCTACACCTTC.

The chain recombines TRBV6-2 or TRBV6-3 with TRBJ2-2; D may be TRBD2 (6 bases). Germline CDR1 and CDR2: MNHEY and SVGEGT. The ends were cut back, 2 bases at V and 4 bases at J, with 8 bases in the middle. The CDR3 contains 14 residues. In DNA, the CDR3 is TGTGCCAGCAGTTACGCGGGGACCACCGGGGAGCTGTTTTTT. This codes for CASSYAGTTGELFF.

The DNA of the CDR3 is TGTGCCAGCAGCCAACCTCTCAGGGGCGAGGATAATTCACCCCTCCACTTT. This codes for CASSQPLRGEDNSPLHF. The chain carries TRBV4-2 and TRBJ1-6, with D possibly being TRBD1 (6 bases). The germline V gene has CDR1 LGHNA and CDR2 YNFKEQ. The CDR3 is 17 residues long. V lost 2 bases, J lost 5 bases, and 16 bases lay in between.

The rearrangement links TRBV18 to TRBJ1-1; 7 nucleotides agree with TRBD1. The CDR3 loop spans 15 amino acids. V was clipped by 3 bases and J by 4 bases; unmatched bases: 8. Germline V CDR1 and CDR2: KGHSH, LQKENI. The CDR3 reads CASSPREGATTEAFF. The DNA of the CDR3 is TGTGCCAGCTCACCCCGGGAGGGGGCTACCACTGAAGCTTTCTTT.

The V call is TRBV4-1, the J call TRBJ1-2; maybe TRBD1 (6 bases). The germline V and J ends were trimmed by 0 bases and 4 bases, with 15 bases remaining between them. CDR1 is MGHRA and CDR2 is YSYEKL in the germline V gene. The CDR3 loop spans 16 amino acids. The CDR3 loop reads CASSQDGLGGLYGYTF. The CDR3 nucleotides are TGCGCCAGCAGCCAAGATGGGTTGGGGGGGCTCTATGGCTACACCTTC.

J is TRBJ2-7 and V is TRBV9; D is undetermined. The CDR3 has 14 residues. Trimming removed 4 bases from V and 7 bases from J, with 18 bases in between. The germline V gene has CDR1 SGDLS and CDR2 YYNGEE. CDR3 bases: TGTGCCAGCAGCACTACGTCAACTGGTCCGGAGCAGTACTTC. This encodes CASSTTSTGPEQYF.

The genes are TRBV28 and TRBJ2-7; the D gene is possibly TRBD1 (6 bases). The CDR3 spans 12 residues. Per the germline V gene, CDR1 is MDHEN and CDR2 is SYDVKM. The V and J ends lost 6 bases and 6 bases respectively, with 12 bases between them. CDR3 sequence (DNA): TGTGCCAGCAGCCAAACAGGGACCGAGCAGTACTTC. It encodes CASSQTGTEQYF.

The rearrangement uses TRBV7-2 and TRBJ2-2, with TRBD1 matching 12 bases. Germline V gene lookup returns CDR1 SGHTA and CDR2 FQGNSA. The CDR3 extends over 16 amino acids. V was clipped by 2 bases and J by 6 bases; unmatched bases: 4. Here the CDR3 reads CASSLLGQGAPGELFF. The CDR3 nucleotides are TGTGCCAGCAGCTTATTGGGACAGGGGGCGCCCGGGGAGCTGTTTTTT. Together with reference TRBV7-2 and TRBJ2-2, the CDR3 gives the full variable domain: GAGVSQSPSNKVTEKGKDVELRCDPISGHTALYWYRQSLGQGLEFLIYFQGNSAPDKSGLPSDRFSAERTGGSVSTLTIQRTQQEDSAVYLCASSLLGQGAPGELFFGEGSRLTVL.

This chain connects TRBV5-1 to TRBJ2-7, with TRBD1 identical over 8 bases. V trimming: 1 base; J trimming: 2 bases; junction bases outside the gene matches: 14. The CDR3 consists of 18 residues. From germline, CDR1 is SGHRS and CDR2 YFSETQ. CDR3 coding DNA: TGCGCCAGCAGCTTGCATCCAGGGGGCAGGCAGTCCCCCTACGAGCAGTACTTC. The encoded protein is CASSLHPGGRQSPYEQYF. Variable domain in full (rest from reference TRBV5-1 and TRBJ2-7): KAGVTQTPRYLIKTRGQQVTLSCSPISGHRSVSWYQQTPGQGLQFLFEYFSETQRNKGNFPGRFSGRQFSNSRSEMNVSTLELGDSALYLCASSLHPGGRQSPYEQYFGPGTRLTVT.

The rearrangement links TRBV7-3 to TRBJ1-1; perhaps TRBD1 as D (6 bases). Germline loops: CDR1 SGHTA, CDR2 FQGTGA. The CDR3 covers 15 residues. Trimming shortened V by 0 bases and J by 4 bases, and 12 bases separated the two germline ends. CDR3 sequence: CASSLTGRGGTEAFF. The CDR3 nucleotides read TGTGCCAGCAGCTTAACGGGCAGGGGTGGCACTGAAGCTTTCTTT.

The chain joins TRBV4-1 to TRBJ1-1; a weak D match, TRBD1 (6 bases). The CDR3 is made up of 13 amino acids. The germline V gene encodes CDR1 MGHRA and CDR2 YSYEKL. Deletions cut 3 bases from V and 6 bases from J, with 11 bases between. The CDR3 sequence: CASSHQGNAEAFF. The DNA for the CDR3 is TGCGCCAGCAGCCACCAGGGGAATGCTGAAGCTTTCTTT.

The genes are TRBV4-1 and TRBJ1-1, with TRBD1 as a possible D gene (5 bases). The CDR3 covers 17 residues. Trimming left V 7 bases short and J 0 bases short, with 21 bases between. Germline assignment: CDR1 MGHRA and CDR2 YSYEKL. CDR3 region: CASKKRDSNFMNTEAFF. CDR3 nucleotides: TGCGCCAGCAAGAAGAGGGACTCGAATTTTATGAACACTGAAGCTTTCTTT.

This chain uses TRBV19 with TRBJ1-6; unclear D gene. Trimming stripped 2 bases from V and 9 bases from J, with 11 bases between. The CDR3 extends over 14 amino acids. Germline values: CDR1 LNHDA, CDR2 SQIVND (reference sequence). The CDR3 DNA reads TGTGCCAGTAGTATACCGGGTCGAGGTTCACCCCTCCACTTT. Its translation: CASSIPGRGSPLHF.

V usage is TRBV5-1 and J usage is TRBJ2-4, with D possibly TRBD2 on 6 matching bases. V was shortened by 4 bases and J by 2 bases, with 10 bases between the two germline ends. CDR1 is SGHRS and CDR2 is YFSETQ in the germline V gene. The CDR3 spans 14 residues. CDR3 region: CASSVAGPKNIQYF. In DNA, the CDR3 is TGCGCCAGCAGCGTTGCGGGGCCCAAAAACATTCAGTACTTC.